This paragraph reports one TCR beta chain. This entry is derived from a study of T-cell reconstitution after alpha-beta-depleted transplantation in children. The TCRbeta library was prepared with unique molecular identifiers. TCRdb re-derived calls from the PCR reads in MiXCR, one entry per CDR3 protein. The sample carries hundreds of thousands of distinct CDR3 sequences, approximately 12% recorded once. Germline assignment: CDR1 MNHEY and CDR2 SMNVEV (reference sequence). The CDR3 contains 15 residues. With 0 bases clipped from V and 4 bases from J, the junction kept 6 bases outside the gene matches.

The V call is TRBV27, the J call TRBJ2-7; 7 positions agree with TRBD2. The TCR originated in a human donor who donated a stem cell graft to a child with combined immunodeficiency. This sample comprised PBMCs from the stem cell graft donor, obtained from the stem cell graft. In DNA form, the CDR3 reads TGTGCCAGCAGTTTATCTGGGTTGGGGGGGTACGAGCAGTACTTC. As protein: CASSLSGLGGYEQYF.